The 28 T cell receptor beta chains presented below share a single source sample, sequenced in a study of blood T cell repertoires in COVID-19. Assay: immunoSEQ multiplex PCR; the TCRdb copy retains only in-frame clones and omits some. This table holds approximately 27,000 clones, 89% found once. The sequenced sample consisted of peripheral blood. Receptors were obtained from a human donor with acute or convalescent COVID-19. The donor label of this sample is uncertain.

The rearrangement links TRBV7-9 to TRBJ1-2; 10 positions agree with TRBD1. This CDR3 has 13 amino acids. CDR1 SEHNR and CDR2 FQNEAQ come from the germline V gene (reference sequence). The junction had 6 bases not matched to a gene; V was cut back by 6 bases and J by 8 bases. The CDR3 is CASRTGTGVGYTF. The CDR3 DNA reads as TGTGCCAGCAGGACCGGGACAGGGGTCGGCTACACCTTC.

The sample holds one count of this clone. As DNA, the CDR3 is TGTGCCAGCAGTACCACATCAGAAGCTTTCTTT. It translates to CASSTTSEAFF. The chain employs TRBV2 and TRBJ1-1, with D uncertain. CDR1 SNHLY and CDR2 FYNNEI come from the germline V gene. V lost 5 bases to trimming and J lost 8 bases, with 9 bases between them. The length of the CDR3 is 11 residues.

The genes are TRBV10-2 and TRBJ1-1; weak D call: TRBD1 (5 bases). Trimming shortened V by 1 base and J by 1 base, and 10 bases separated the two germline ends. This CDR3 has 15 residues. Per the germline V gene, CDR1 is WSHSY and CDR2 is SAAADI. This CDR3 reads CASSEYLGGNTEAFF. The CDR3 bases are TGCGCCAGCAGTGAGTACCTCGGGGGGAACACTGAAGCTTTCTTT.

J is TRBJ2-1 and V is TRBV6-1, with 7 nucleotides matching TRBD2. Germline-derived CDR1 and CDR2 are MNHNS and SASEGT. Germline trimming cut 2 bases from V and 2 bases from J; bases unmatched to any gene: 0. The CDR3 totals 14 residues. The CDR3 is CASSELAAYNEQFF. The CDR3 bases are TGTGCCAGCAGTGAACTAGCGGCCTACAATGAGCAGTTCTTC.

The rearrangement links TRBV6-5 to TRBJ1-1, with 9 bases that match TRBD1. Germline V CDR1 and CDR2: MNHEY, SVGAGI. This CDR3 has 15 residues. V shed 5 bases, J shed 1 base, and the junction held 5 bases outside the gene matches. For the CDR3, the DNA is TGTGCCAGCAGTCGGGACAGGGTTTCGAACACTGAAGCTTTCTTT. Protein sequence: CASSRDRVSNTEAFF.

The rearrangement uses TRBV19 and TRBJ1-5, with 10 bases aligning to TRBD1. Germline values: CDR1 LNHDA, CDR2 SQIVND (reference sequence). The CDR3 consists of 15 residues. With V trimmed by 5 bases and J by 6 bases, 7 bases remained unmatched. CDR3 sequence reads: CASSSWTGGIQPQHF. The CDR3 DNA sequence: TGTGCCAGTAGTTCCTGGACAGGGGGAATTCAGCCCCAGCATTTT.

The chain uses TRBV28 and TRBJ1-5, with 7 positions matching TRBD1. The germline V gene encodes CDR1 MDHEN and CDR2 SYDVKM. J lost 2 bases, V lost 2 bases, and 3 bases had no gene match. This CDR3 has 15 amino acids. Written as DNA, the CDR3 is TGTGCCAGCAGTTTACGAACAGGGGGCAATCAGCCCCAGCATTTT. It specifies CASSLRTGGNQPQHF.

J is TRBJ2-7 and V is TRBV28, with TRBD1 matching 7 bases. Germline V gives CDR1 MDHEN, CDR2 SYDVKM. The CDR3 has 12 residues. The junction had 5 bases not matched to a gene; V was cut back by 8 bases and J by 4 bases. The CDR3: CASSTGDYEQYF. The CDR3 DNA reads as TGTGCCAGCTCCACAGGGGATTACGAGCAGTACTTC.

V usage is TRBV3-1 (or the pseudogene TRBV3-2) and J usage is TRBJ2-5; maybe TRBD1 (5 bases). In germline, CDR1 is LGHDT, CDR2 YNNKEL (reference sequence). The CDR3 has 12 residues. V was cut by 1 base and J by 10 bases, with 10 bases left in between. The CDR3 DNA reads TGTGCCAGCAGCCAAGTCTCCAGGGTCCAGTACTTC. This codes for CASSQVSRVQYF.

This chain joins TRBV13 and TRBJ2-7; TRBD2 matches 8 bases. CDR3 length: 17 residues. Trimming took 0 bases from V and 0 from J; bases not matched to a gene: 7. Looked up from germline, CDR1 is PRHDT and CDR2 is FYEKMQ (reference sequence). The DNA of the CDR3 is TGTGCCAGCAGCTTAGGGATCACTAGCGGAATCTCCTACGAGCAGTACTTC. The encoded protein is CASSLGITSGISYEQYF.

The chain is built from TRBV7-9 and TRBJ2-1, with D tentatively TRBD2 (5 bases). Trimming took 5 bases from V and 0 from J, leaving 14 bases between them. The germline gives CDR1 SEHNR, CDR2 FQNEAQ (reference sequence). The CDR3 consists of 16 residues. CDR3 nucleotide sequence: TGTGCCAGCAGCCCGCCGGGATGGGTCTCCTACAATGAGCAGTTCTTC. Translation: CASSPPGWVSYNEQFF.

The rearrangement links TRBV10-3 to TRBJ1-2; D is unresolved. Trimming shortened V by 6 bases and J by 3 bases, and 14 bases separated the two germline ends. This CDR3 is built from 14 residues. Germline CDR1 ENHRY, CDR2 SYGVKD. The CDR3 protein is CAISEAPEDYGYTF. The CDR3 DNA sequence: TGTGCCATCAGCGAAGCGCCCGAGGACTATGGCTACACCTTC.

This clone showed up just once. J is TRBJ2-7 and V is TRBV7-9; TRBD1 agrees at 8 bases. The V segment lost 1 base and the J segment 4 bases; nucleotides outside the gene matches: 6. This CDR3 is built from 15 residues. The germline V gene encodes CDR1 SEHNR and CDR2 FQNEAQ (reference sequence). The CDR3 region has the DNA TGTGCCAGCAGCTTAGTTCCAGGGGGCCTATACGAGCAGTACTTC. It translates to CASSLVPGGLYEQYF.

This clone was picked up one time. The chain employs TRBV11-2 and TRBJ1-3; 9 positions agree with TRBD1. Germline assignment: CDR1 SGHAT and CDR2 FQNNGV. The CDR3 extends over 16 amino acids. V lost 5 bases to trimming and J lost 2 bases; unmatched junction nucleotides: 7. CDR3 region: CASSLSDRGAGNTIYF. CDR3 in DNA: TGTGCCAGCAGCCTCTCGGACAGGGGTGCTGGAAACACCATATATTTT.

V usage is TRBV10-1 and J usage is TRBJ2-4; no definite D call. Germline-derived CDR1 and CDR2 are WNHNN and SYGVQD (reference sequence). Trimming shortened V by 4 bases and J by 0 bases, and 7 bases separated the two germline ends. There are 14 residues in the CDR3. CDR3 in amino acids: CASSASIAKNIQYF. The CDR3 DNA reads TGCGCCAGCAGTGCATCTATAGCCAAAAACATTCAGTACTTC.

The J gene is TRBJ2-2, the V gene TRBV18; D is uncertain. This CDR3 comprises 13 residues. With 4 bases removed from V and 6 bases from J, the gap between germline ends came to 9 bases. Germline-derived CDR1 and CDR2 are KGHSH and LQKENI. The CDR3 loop reads CASSRQDAGELFF. The CDR3 DNA reads as TGTGCCAGCTCACGACAAGACGCCGGGGAGCTGTTTTTT. Using reference TRBV18 and TRBJ2-2 for the parts outside the CDR3, the full variable domain is NAGVMQNPRHLVRRRGQEARLRCSPMKGHSHVYWYRQLPEEGLKFMVYLQKENIIDESGMPKERFSAEFPKEGPSILRIQQVVRGDSAAYFCASSRQDAGELFFGEGSRLTVL.

V and J are TRBV18 and TRBJ2-5; 7 bases map to TRBD2. The length of the CDR3 is 16 residues. Trimming took 3 bases from V and 5 from J; bases not matched to a gene: 12. Germline CDR1 reads KGHSH; CDR2 reads LQKENI. The CDR3 here is CASSPQWAGVQETQYF. CDR3 nucleotides: TGTGCCAGCTCACCCCAATGGGCGGGAGTACAGGAGACCCAGTACTTC.

The chain couples TRBV5-1 to TRBJ2-4; the match to TRBD2 covers 12 bases. This CDR3 has 20 amino acids. V was pared by 4 bases and J by 0 bases, with 14 bases of the junction left unmatched. Germline values: CDR1 SGHRS, CDR2 YFSETQ. The CDR3 nucleotides read TGCGCCAGCAGCCCGGAGGCTAGCGGGGGGGTTACCCTAGCCAAAAACATTCAGTACTTC. Translating it yields CASSPEASGGVTLAKNIQYF.

The rearrangement uses TRBV5-1 and TRBJ2-5, with 7 bases lining up with TRBD2. Unmatched junction bases numbered 13, after V lost 1 base and J lost 4 bases. This CDR3 has 17 amino acids. Germline lookup yields CDR1 SGHRS and CDR2 YFSETQ. This chain's CDR3 is CASSLSWAGDLGETQYF. CDR3 in DNA: TGCGCCAGCAGCTTGAGCTGGGCGGGAGATTTAGGAGAGACCCAGTACTTC.

The chain is built from TRBV5-4 and TRBJ2-5, with TRBD2 identical over 12 bases. Germline-derived CDR1 and CDR2 are SGHNT and YYREEE (reference sequence). This CDR3 region has 15 residues. Unmatched junction bases numbered 7, after V lost 5 bases and J lost 5 bases. This CDR3 reads CASSASGGALETQYF. CDR3 in DNA: TGTGCCAGCAGTGCTAGCGGGGGGGCACTGGAGACCCAGTACTTC.

This chain connects TRBV11-2 to TRBJ2-3, with unresolved D. The germline V gene encodes CDR1 SGHAT and CDR2 FQNNGV. Trimming took 2 bases from V and 7 from J, leaving 7 bases between them. The CDR3 loop spans 12 amino acids. The CDR3 nucleotides read TGTGCCAGCAGCTTATCGGGTTATACGCAGTATTTT. Its protein is CASSLSGYTQYF.

This rearrangement joins TRBV5-1 to TRBJ2-5; D perhaps matches TRBD2 (7 bases). Germline-derived CDR1 and CDR2 are SGHRS and YFSETQ. The CDR3 length is 15 residues. V dropped 0 bases and J dropped 2 bases, with 11 bases sitting between them. The CDR3 reads CASSLAGGPQETQYF. CDR3 nucleotides: TGCGCCAGCAGCTTGGCCGGGGGGCCTCAAGAGACCCAGTACTTC.

The V gene is TRBV5-8, the J gene TRBJ2-7; weak D call: TRBD1 (6 bases). Germline V gene data show CDR1 as SGHTS and CDR2 as YDEGEE. The CDR3 is made up of 15 amino acids. V lost 0 bases and J lost 7, with 17 bases in between. For the CDR3, the DNA is TGTGCCAGCAGCTTGGGCAGGGGCGAATTCGAGGAGCAGTACGTC. This translates into CASSLGRGEFEEQYV.

The chain carries TRBV11-1 and TRBJ2-3; D unresolved. The CDR3 length is 14 residues. Germline lookup yields CDR1 SGHAT and CDR2 FQDESV (reference sequence). The V end was cut by 0 bases, the J end by 6 bases, with 10 bases between. The CDR3 spells CASSLAAARDTQYF. For the CDR3, the DNA is TGTGCCAGCAGCTTAGCGGCGGCACGCGATACGCAGTATTTT.

Concerning this clone itself: The junction departs from the called germline gene at one end, perhaps through a read error. The genes are TRBV7-7 and TRBJ1-3, with 10 bases matching TRBD1. Germline-derived CDR1 and CDR2 are SSHAT and FNYEAQ (reference sequence). The CDR3 totals 15 residues. The chain's CDR3 is CASSLGQGDGNTIYF. CDR3 in DNA: TGTGCTAGCAGTCTCGGACAGGGGGACGGAAACACCATATATTTT.

This clone was observed a single time. V is TRBV12-5 and J is TRBJ2-5, with TRBD2 matching over 8 bases. This CDR3 region has 19 residues. Germline CDR1 LGHNT, CDR2 FRNRAP. The junction had 19 bases not matched to a gene; V was cut back by 2 bases and J by 5 bases. CDR3 in amino acids: CASGLIDVWEREIQETQYF. In DNA, the CDR3 is TGTGCTAGTGGTTTGATCGACGTCTGGGAGCGGGAGATACAGGAGACCCAGTACTTC.

The chain is built from TRBV29-1 and TRBJ2-7; 8 nucleotides match TRBD2. Germline V CDR1 and CDR2: SQVTM, ANQGSEA. The CDR3 consists of 13 residues. J gave up 4 bases and V 3 bases, and 5 bases lay outside the gene matches. Written as DNA, the CDR3 is TGCAGCGTTGACCCGGGGGGGTGGTACGAGCAGTACTTC. This codes for CSVDPGGWYEQYF.

This sequence joins TRBV5-1 and TRBJ1-6, with 9 bases aligning to TRBD1. The CDR3 loop spans 17 amino acids. Germline V gene lookup returns CDR1 SGHRS and CDR2 YFSETQ. Losses at the gene ends were 5 bases for V and 6 bases for J; bases not matched to a gene: 12. DNA of the CDR3: TGCGCCAGCAGTCAAGGCCCGGGACAGGGAGTTAATTCACCCCTCCACTTT. Its translation: CASSQGPGQGVNSPLHF.